This T cell receptor (beta chain) was sequenced in a study of T cell responses to AZD1222 COVID-19 vaccine. As for the study in general: Second doses that came at about 4 or about 12 weeks were put together. Points from the study as a whole: Donors, mostly white British, included more females; clonal diversity was possibly underestimated.

Worth noting for this clone: Its antigen is unidentified.

Clones were sequenced by immunoSEQ multiplex PCR, and TCRdb holds only the in-frame ones, with some missing. This sample yields roughly 96,000 clones, of which approximately 87% are seen a single time; around 3% belongs to the top ten. Sequencing was performed on peripheral blood, taken on day 0 of AZD1222 vaccination. This TCR derives from an adult in good health.

This CDR3 is CASSLAGTEFSGANVLTF. The CDR3 DNA reads as TGTGCCAGCAGTTTAGCCGGGACGGAATTCTCTGGGGCCAACGTCCTGACTTTC. This chain connects TRBV28 to TRBJ2-6; D is possibly TRBD1 or TRBD2 (5 bases each). CDR1 is MDHEN and CDR2 is SYDVKM in the germline V gene. V lost 2 bases, J lost 0 bases, and 14 bases lay in between. This CDR3 is 18 amino acids long.